The next 14 T cell receptor beta chains were all read from a single sample in a study of blood T cell repertoires in COVID-19. Sequencing used immunoSEQ multiplex PCR; TCRdb keeps in-frame clones, though not all of them. This table has about 36,000 clones, around 84% appearing once. The specimen sequenced was peripheral blood. The receptor set was obtained from a man aged 60 to 69 with COVID-19, enrolled during active disease.

J is TRBJ2-4 and V is TRBV30; maybe TRBD2 (6 bases). CDR3 size: 14 residues. V was cut by 2 bases and J by 6 bases, with 14 bases left in between. Germline V gene lookup returns CDR1 GTSNPN and CDR2 SVGIG (reference sequence). In DNA, the CDR3 is TGTGCCTGGAGTATTGTGGGGGGACGAAACATTCAGTACTTC. Encoded protein: CAWSIVGGRNIQYF.

This chain uses TRBV7-6 with TRBJ1-1; a weak D match, TRBD1 (5 bases). CDR1 SGHVS and CDR2 FNYEAQ come from the germline V gene. The CDR3 is 15 amino acids. Trimming took 4 bases from V and 0 from J, leaving 12 bases between them. The CDR3 bases are TGTGCCAGCAGCTCGAGACAGCCGATGAACACTGAAGCTTTCTTT. Amino acid sequence: CASSSRQPMNTEAFF.

This sequence joins TRBV4-1 and TRBJ1-4; a possible D gene is TRBD1 (5 bases). The ends were cut back, 4 bases at V and 4 bases at J, with 13 bases in the middle. Germline lookup yields CDR1 MGHRA and CDR2 YSYEKL. CDR3 size: 15 residues. This CDR3 is CASSLSRGGNEKLFF. In DNA form, the CDR3 reads TGCGCCAGCAGCCTTTCCCGGGGGGGTAATGAAAAACTGTTTTTT.

The rearrangement links TRBV11-3 to TRBJ2-2; tentative D call: TRBD2 (5 bases). CDR1 SGHNT and CDR2 YENEEA come from the germline V gene. The CDR3 covers 14 residues. The ends were cut back, 2 bases at V and 2 bases at J, with 6 bases in the middle. This chain's CDR3 is CASSLPSNTGELFF. CDR3 coding DNA: TGTGCCAGCAGCTTACCTAGCAACACCGGGGAGCTGTTTTTT.

A few counts support this clone. The J gene is TRBJ1-1, the V gene TRBV19; D gene ambiguous. Trimming removed 3 bases at V and 7 bases at J, with 12 bases between. The V gene's germline CDR1 is LNHDA and CDR2 SQIVND (reference sequence). The length of the CDR3 is 13 residues. CDR3 coding DNA: TGTGCCAGTAGTATGCGGGGAGAGGGTGAAGCTTTCTTT. Its protein product is CASSMRGEGEAFF.

The V call is TRBV5-1, the J call TRBJ2-5; 11 bases line up with TRBD2. J was trimmed by 4 bases and V by 4 bases; bases with no gene match: 9. CDR3 length: 16 residues. Germline values: CDR1 SGHRS, CDR2 YFSETQ. CDR3 sequence: CASSPYLTSGGETQYF. Written as DNA, the CDR3 is TGCGCCAGCAGCCCATATCTCACTAGCGGGGGAGAGACCCAGTACTTC.

The chain carries TRBV9 and TRBJ2-1, with 9 bases fitting TRBD2. The germline V gene has CDR1 SGDLS and CDR2 YYNGEE. Trimming at V came to 0 bases and at J to 4 bases, leaving 2 bases not matched to a gene. The CDR3 loop spans 15 amino acids. The CDR3 reads CASSVGAGGYNEQFF. CDR3 DNA sequence: TGTGCCAGCAGCGTAGGGGCGGGAGGGTACAATGAGCAGTTCTTC.

The chain uses TRBV5-1 and TRBJ2-1; 10 bases fit TRBD1. Germline V lookup: CDR1 SGHRS, CDR2 YFSETQ. After removal of 4 bases from V and 6 bases from J, the junction contained 10 bases not matched to a gene. This CDR3 spans 16 amino acids. CDR3 nucleotide sequence: TGCGCCAGCAGCGTACGCCGGGACAGGGGAATCAATGAGCAGTTCTTC. It codes for CASSVRRDRGINEQFF.

The DNA of the CDR3 is TGTGCCAGCAGCCCTCCCACAGGGAACACTGAAGCTTTCTTT. It specifies CASSPPTGNTEAFF. The chain employs TRBV5-4 and TRBJ1-1; a weak D match, TRBD1 (5 bases). V dropped 4 bases and J dropped 1 base, with 11 bases sitting between them. This CDR3 is 14 amino acids long. The germline gives CDR1 SGHNT, CDR2 YYREEE (reference sequence). The complete variable domain, with remaining parts taken from reference TRBV5-4 and TRBJ1-1, reads ETGVTQSPTHLIKTRGQQVTLRCSSQSGHNTVSWYQQALGQGPQFIFQYYREEENGRGNFPPRFSGLQFPNYSSELNVNALELDDSALYLCASSPPTGNTEAFFGQGTRLTVV.

DNA for the CDR3: TGTGCCAGTAGTCCACTACAGGGCTGGCTGTTTTTT. Translation gives CASSPLQGWLFF. This chain links TRBV19 with TRBJ1-4; tentatively, D is TRBD1 (6 bases). V lost 5 bases, J lost 14 bases, and 15 bases lay in between. The CDR3 is 12 residues long. Germline V gives CDR1 LNHDA, CDR2 SQIVND (reference sequence).

The chain carries TRBV2 and TRBJ1-1; no clear D gene. V was cut by 6 bases and J by 0 bases, with 11 bases left in between. Germline V gene data show CDR1 as SNHLY and CDR2 as FYNNEI. The CDR3 consists of 14 residues. The CDR3 coding sequence is TGTGCCAGCAGCAGGACGGGAATGAACACTGAAGCTTTCTTT. Protein product: CASSRTGMNTEAFF. Full variable domain (missing parts from reference TRBV2 and TRBJ1-1): EPEVTQTPSHQVTQMGQEVILRCVPISNHLYFYWYRQILGQKVEFLVSFYNNEISEKSEIFDDQFSVERPDGSNFTLKIRSTKLEDSAMYFCASSRTGMNTEAFFGQGTRLTVV.

This sequence joins TRBV7-9 and TRBJ1-1; D remains ambiguous. The V and J ends lost 1 base and 4 bases respectively, with 7 bases between them. Germline V CDR1 and CDR2: SEHNR, FQNEAQ (reference sequence). CDR3 length: 13 residues. The CDR3 DNA is TGTGCCAGCAGCTTAGGGGCGCGCACTGAAGCTTTCTTT. It codes for CASSLGARTEAFF.

The CDR3 DNA reads as TGTGCCAGCAGTTTTGGAGCTAACTATGGCTACACCTTC. Its translation is CASSFGANYGYTF. The gene calls are TRBV27 and TRBJ1-2; no clear D. From germline, CDR1 is MNHEY and CDR2 SMNVEV (reference sequence). This CDR3 contains 13 residues. The V gene lost 3 bases and the J gene lost 0 bases, with 5 bases spanning the gap.

The chain joins TRBV7-3 to TRBJ2-7; tentatively, D is TRBD2 (7 bases). V lost 1 base and J 0 bases, leaving 10 bases between the germline ends. This CDR3 is 15 amino acids long. The germline V gene encodes CDR1 SGHTA and CDR2 FQGTGA. The CDR3 bases are TGTGCCAGCAGCTTAATAGGGGGGGCCTCCTACGAGCAGTACTTC. This encodes CASSLIGGASYEQYF.